Here is one TCR beta chain with its context. Its antigen target is currently unknown. Per-base quality was not reported, and no clone a single base away is much larger than it. This sample is part of a study of shared clonotypes between healthy human individuals (TCRdb year 2020). A note on the overall study: A few men and a couple of women, aged 18 to 49 years, made up the cohort. To estimate repertoire size and how much clonotype sharing occurs between individuals, the study deeply sequenced the blood TCR repertoires of about 5 healthy adults. Between about 0.85 and 9.5 billion PBMCs per donor were obtained by leukapheresis. To increase sequencing depth and limit assay-specific biases, different laboratories used diverse techniques to prepare libraries and sequence TCR repertoires. For each donor, CD4 naive and CD4 memory were each run on three plates, CD8 naive on two plates, and CD8 memory on one plate. The investigation overall reported the following: Based on pairwise subsampling, the degree of clonotype sharing among donors was expected to be affected by sequencing depth. Larger estimated clonotype richness was generally found for naive subsets than for memory subsets. Incomplete sequencing was indicated by rarefaction of sorted-subset datasets, despite the large sequencing depth. Clonotypes shared by all four sorted-subset donors showed higher generation probabilities than non-shared clonotypes. Only blood was sampled, and tissue TCR repertoires likely differ from those in blood. The genetic and exposure-history diversity represented was limited by the small number of donors. Across four donors, around 5% of naive CD4, 3% to 4% of naive CD8, 2% to 2.5% of memory CD4, and roughly 0.41% of memory CD8 clonotypes were shared.

The CDR3 spans 16 residues, from the cysteine through the phenylalanine. Only the CDR3 region is kept as DNA, spanning 48 bases read in frame from base 1. Sequences SGHTA (CDR1) and FQGNSA (CDR2) are obtained from the germline V gene. Trimming removed 3 bases from V and 2 bases from J, leaving 14 bases between the germline ends. The donors were healthy, HIV-negative adults who had no recently reported acute infections or vaccinations. Every donor was a Caucasian adult living in Nashville, Tennessee, USA. Magnetic negative selection was used to enrich CD4+ T cells, after which naive cells were positively selected on CD45RA and the negative fraction became the memory subset. Blood was collected by leukapheresis, and PBMCs were isolated by Ficoll-Histopaque density gradient centrifugation and then cryopreserved in liquid nitrogen vapor phase. Analytical flow cytometry was used to check the purity and quantity of every magnetically sorted T cell population. From each sorted fraction, genomic DNA was isolated and quantified by UV absorbance on a Nanodrop 2000c.

Using the deep immunoSEQ assay, TCR CDR3 regions were amplified from genomic DNA by multiplex PCR. Extracted genomic DNA from each cell subset was distributed evenly across all wells of several immunoSEQ 96-well plates, and each plate was treated as a replicate. For sorted subsets, roughly 0.2 ug genomic DNA, equal to tens of thousands of T cell genomes, was loaded into each replicate PCR. Purified libraries were quantified with a Qubit 3.0 fluorometer, sized on a Bioanalyzer 2100, and re-quantified with the KAPA Library Quantification kit. A separate single-read 150-cycle Illumina NextSeq 550 flow cell was used to sequence each immunoSEQ 96-well plate. In the source study's methods: Because only junctional sequences without quality scores were contained in the immunoSEQ output, filtering matching that applied to full-length reads could not be performed. Sequences were annotated with PyIR, a Python wrapper for IgBLAST v1.9, using IMGT germline references to assign V/J genes and CDR3. Reads were removed for weak V/J assignments (E-value above 1e-6), missing CDR3, stop codons, out-of-frame junctions, or ambiguous translated residues. V3J clonotypes were defined as sequences sharing the same inferred V gene, J gene, and CDR3 amino acid sequence. Percentage overlap between repertoires was computed as shared unique clonotypes divided by the size of the smaller repertoire. Three approaches were used to assess repertoire richness: RTK rarefaction, the Chao1 estimator, and Recon v2.1 estimates of unobserved clonotypes. OLGA was used to compute generation probabilities for all TCRbeta clonotypes that the gDNA method yielded from several donors. The table was pulled from immuneACCESS by TCRdb, which kept in-frame rearrangements only. Such tables lose some clones; where checked, under half of the loss comes from unresolved V genes, and the rest has no known cause. That table gives V, J and clone size, and the DNA gave D and trimming. The sample table shows 2.3 million or so clones, and 80% to 95% are seen once. The biggest ten clones account for 0.39% of the sample.

The sample taken for sequencing was naive CD4+ T cells from PBMCs. Read against the paper, the sample's cell subset or site label means: CD45RA+ positively selected. The rearrangement combines TRBV7-2 with TRBJ2-1; the D segment could be TRBD2, given 5 matching bases. The clonotype originates from a man younger than 35 in good health. Some clones in this sample may be carry-over from other donors' samples. For the CDR3, the sequence is CASSFMRATAYNEQFF. At the DNA level, the sequence is TGTGCCAGCAGCTTCATGAGGGCCACTGCCTACAATGAGCAGTTCTTC.